Presented here are 27 T cell receptor beta chains from one specimen sequenced in a study of blood T cell repertoires in COVID-19. Generated by immunoSEQ multiplex PCR, the TCRdb table keeps only in-frame clones and is missing some. The sample gives approximately 66,000 clones, 80% to 90% of which show up once; about 9% is in the top ten. The sample was peripheral blood. These receptor sequences come from a human donor with active COVID-19. The donor label of this sample is uncertain.

The chain carries TRBV30 and TRBJ1-2; 7 bases align to TRBD1. CDR1 and CDR2 (germline): GTSNPN, SVGIG (reference sequence). J was trimmed by 2 bases and V by 0 bases; bases with no gene match: 9. The CDR3 extends over 16 amino acids. CDR3 DNA sequence: TGTGCCTGGAGTGTAAGGGGTCCAGGGGGAAACTATGGCTACACCTTC. It encodes CAWSVRGPGGNYGYTF.

There are a few counts of this clone. The chain joins TRBV6-6 to TRBJ2-7; 7 positions match TRBD1. J was trimmed by 1 base and V by 9 bases; bases with no gene match: 3. This CDR3 is built from 12 residues. CDR1 MNHNY and CDR2 SVGAGI come from the germline V gene (reference sequence). The CDR3 here is CASLGQSYEQYF. Here the CDR3 DNA reads TGTGCCAGTCTGGGACAGTCCTACGAGCAGTACTTC.

This clone was observed a handful of times. J is TRBJ2-7 and V is TRBV4-2, with a weak D call TRBD1 (6 bases). Germline V gene data show CDR1 as LGHNA and CDR2 as YNFKEQ. The V end lost 3 bases, the J end lost 11 bases, and 20 bases lay between the germline ends. There are 14 residues in the CDR3. This chain's CDR3 is CASSQGSTGMGEYF. The CDR3 DNA sequence: TGTGCCAGCAGCCAGGGCTCTACAGGGATGGGGGAGTACTTC.

The gene calls are TRBV9 and TRBJ2-1; 11 positions match TRBD2. The CDR3 loop spans 15 amino acids. The V gene end was trimmed by 4 bases and the J gene end by 5 bases; junction bases not matched to a gene: 5. CDR1 SGDLS and CDR2 YYNGEE come from the germline V gene. The CDR3 DNA reads TGTGCCAGCAGCCTTACTAGCGGGAGCCACAATGAGCAGTTCTTC. This codes for CASSLTSGSHNEQFF. Combining the CDR3 with reference TRBV9 and TRBJ2-1 gives the whole variable domain DSGVTQTPKHLITATGQRVTLRCSPRSGDLSVYWYQQSLDQGLQFLIQYYNGEERAKGNILERFSAQQFPDLHSELNLSSLELGDSALYFCASSLTSGSHNEQFFGPGTRLTVL.

Only one count was recorded for this clone. The junction differs from germline at one of its ends, possibly a read error. The J gene is TRBJ2-1, the V gene TRBV19, with TRBD2 matching over 12 bases. The CDR3 runs 18 residues. In germline, CDR1 is LNHDA, CDR2 SQIVND (reference sequence). The CDR3 here is CASSIIGTSGSLYTEQFF. The CDR3 region has the DNA TGTGCCAGTAGTATTATCGGGACTAGCGGGTCCCTATACACTGAGCAGTTCTTC.

The chain combines TRBV9 with TRBJ1-3; D unresolved. The CDR3 consists of 13 residues. Germline V gives CDR1 SGDLS, CDR2 YYNGEE. The V end was cut by 4 bases, the J end by 8 bases, with 13 bases between. The CDR3 nucleotides are TGTGCCAGCAGCTCCCTCATTTCAGACACCATATATTTT. It encodes CASSSLISDTIYF. The full variable domain, completed using reference TRBV9 and TRBJ1-3, is DSGVTQTPKHLITATGQRVTLRCSPRSGDLSVYWYQQSLDQGLQFLIQYYNGEERAKGNILERFSAQQFPDLHSELNLSSLELGDSALYFCASSSLISDTIYFGEGSWLTVV.

This chain connects TRBV19 to TRBJ2-5, with D possibly being TRBD2 (5 bases). CDR3 length equals 16 residues. The germline V gene has CDR1 LNHDA and CDR2 SQIVND (reference sequence). With 0 bases removed from V and 6 bases from J, the gap between germline ends came to 17 bases. Here the CDR3 DNA reads TGTGCCAGTAGTATAGATCTGTCGGGCGGGCATCAGACCCAGTACTTC. The encoded protein is CASSIDLSGGHQTQYF.

This clone was counted a few times. The chain recombines TRBV25-1 with TRBJ2-7; no clear D. Germline V gene lookup returns CDR1 MGHDK and CDR2 SYGVNS. With 4 bases removed from V and 2 bases from J, the gap between germline ends came to 9 bases. The CDR3 has 13 amino acids. CDR3 bases: TGTGCCAGCAGTGTGGGTCAGGCCTACGAGCAGTACTTC. Its protein product is CASSVGQAYEQYF.

This rearrangement joins TRBV5-4 to TRBJ2-5; D may be TRBD1 (5 bases). The germline V gene has CDR1 SGHNT and CDR2 YYREEE (reference sequence). The CDR3 consists of 14 residues. V was shortened by 4 bases and J by 2 bases, with 12 bases between the two germline ends. The CDR3: CASSLQGTQETQYF. In nucleotides, the CDR3 is TGTGCCAGCAGCCTGCAGGGAACACAAGAGACCCAGTACTTC. The variable domain in full, completed from reference TRBV5-4 and TRBJ2-5, reads ETGVTQSPTHLIKTRGQQVTLRCSSQSGHNTVSWYQQALGQGPQFIFQYYREEENGRGNFPPRFSGLQFPNYSSELNVNALELDDSALYLCASSLQGTQETQYFGPGTRLLVL.

The V and J genes are TRBV29-1 and TRBJ1-2; TRBD1 is a possible D gene (5 bases). The CDR3 contains 14 residues. V dropped 4 bases and J dropped 8 bases, with 20 bases sitting between them. Germline loops: CDR1 SQVTM, CDR2 ANQGSEA. The CDR3 sequence: CSVVKAGIGEGYTF. The CDR3 nucleotides are TGCAGCGTTGTTAAGGCAGGGATAGGGGAAGGCTACACCTTC.

This chain connects TRBV20-1 to TRBJ1-1; weak D call: TRBD1 (6 bases). Germline loops: CDR1 DFQATT, CDR2 SNEGSKA (reference sequence). This CDR3 spans 11 amino acids. V lost 3 bases and J lost 11, with 13 bases in between. The CDR3 nucleotides are TGCAGTGCTAGGTCGTCAGGGGATGCTTTCTTT. This translates into CSARSSGDAFF.

This chain links TRBV6-2 or TRBV6-3 with TRBJ1-5, with D tentatively TRBD1 (5 bases). Trimming removed 5 bases from V and 7 bases from J, with 9 bases in between. The CDR3 is made up of 12 amino acids. The germline V gene has CDR1 MNHEY and CDR2 SVGEGT. CDR3 in amino acids: CASSDYRQPQHF. The CDR3 region has the DNA TGTGCCAGCAGTGATTACAGGCAGCCCCAGCATTTT.

V and J are TRBV20-1 and TRBJ2-7, with D hard to call. The CDR3 is 12 residues long. Trimming took off 3 bases at V and 1 base at J, with 7 bases between the two ends. Germline V gene data show CDR1 as DFQATT and CDR2 as SNEGSKA (reference sequence). DNA of the CDR3: TGCAGTGCTAGTTGGCGGTCCTACGAGCAGTACTTC. It translates to CSASWRSYEQYF.

This chain uses TRBV27 with TRBJ1-5, with a weak D call TRBD1 (6 bases). V was shortened by 3 bases and J by 1 base, with 10 bases between the two germline ends. The CDR3 loop spans 15 amino acids. Germline values: CDR1 MNHEY, CDR2 SMNVEV (reference sequence). The CDR3: CASSLGQGSNQPQHF. The CDR3 region has the DNA TGTGCCAGCAGTTTGGGGCAGGGGAGCAATCAGCCCCAGCATTTT.

This chain links TRBV2 with TRBJ1-1, with D unclear. This CDR3 spans 13 amino acids. The ends were cut back, 8 bases at V and 0 bases at J, with 10 bases in the middle. Germline assignment: CDR1 SNHLY and CDR2 FYNNEI. The CDR3 region is CASSRSMNTEAFF. Written as DNA, the CDR3 is TGTGCCAGCTCGAGATCTATGAACACTGAAGCTTTCTTT.

This clone was seen only once. This chain uses TRBV7-7 with TRBJ2-2, with TRBD2 as a possible D gene (5 bases). Germline CDR1 SSHAT, CDR2 FNYEAQ (reference sequence). The CDR3 is made up of 13 amino acids. Trimming took off 4 bases at V and 6 bases at J, with 9 bases between the two ends. As DNA, the CDR3 is TGTGCCAGCAGCTCTACTAGGGCCGGGGAGCTGTTTTTT. This encodes CASSSTRAGELFF.

V and J are TRBV2 and TRBJ1-6; 7 bases line up with TRBD1. Losses at the gene ends were 4 bases for V and 10 bases for J; bases not matched to a gene: 4. CDR1 is SNHLY, CDR2 FYNNEI, per germline. The CDR3 loop spans 13 amino acids. The CDR3 DNA follows: TGTGCCAGCAGTGGACAGGGAAGATCACCCCTCCACTTT. Translating gives CASSGQGRSPLHF.

This chain links TRBV5-6 with TRBJ2-7; 12 nucleotides match TRBD2. Per the germline V gene, CDR1 is SGHDT and CDR2 is YYEEEE. This CDR3 region has 15 residues. V was pared by 3 bases and J by 3 bases, with 4 bases of the junction left unmatched. The CDR3 loop is CASSSQTSGGYEQYF. The DNA of the CDR3 is TGTGCCAGCAGCTCCCAGACTAGCGGGGGCTACGAGCAGTACTTC.

The chain employs TRBV27 and TRBJ2-5; a weak D match, TRBD1 (6 bases). Germline loops: CDR1 MNHEY, CDR2 SMNVEV (reference sequence). This CDR3 contains 17 residues. Trimming shortened V by 5 bases and J by 3 bases, and 22 bases separated the two germline ends. The CDR3 DNA reads TGTGCCAGCAGTCCTAACTATAGGGTCGACAGGAAAGAGACCCAGTACTTC. Protein: CASSPNYRVDRKETQYF.

The V gene is TRBV7-2, the J gene TRBJ2-7, with 9 bases lining up with TRBD2. The germline V gene encodes CDR1 SGHTA and CDR2 FQGNSA. Trimming removed 3 bases from V and 6 bases from J; junction bases left unmatched: 9. This CDR3 contains 15 residues. The CDR3 protein is CASSFPASGDPEQYF. CDR3 coding DNA: TGTGCCAGCAGCTTTCCCGCTAGCGGGGACCCCGAGCAGTACTTC.

The chain uses TRBV29-1 and TRBJ2-5; 7 nucleotides line up with TRBD1. V was pared by 7 bases and J by 4 bases, with 12 bases of the junction left unmatched. The CDR3 is made up of 14 amino acids. The V gene's germline CDR1 is SQVTM and CDR2 ANQGSEA. CDR3 DNA sequence: TGCAGCGCTGTGGACAGGCGTTCGGGAGAGACCCAGTACTTC. Protein product: CSAVDRRSGETQYF.

The genes are TRBV4-2 and TRBJ1-2; D not certain. There are 14 residues in the CDR3. Trimming removed 3 bases at V and 4 bases at J, with 12 bases between. The germline V gene encodes CDR1 LGHNA and CDR2 YNFKEQ. The CDR3 bases are TGTGCCAGCAGCCAGGATATCGGGTTCTATGGCTACACCTTC. This sequence encodes CASSQDIGFYGYTF.

The chain employs TRBV7-2 and TRBJ2-1; 9 bases agree with TRBD1. This CDR3 spans 16 amino acids. Trimming removed 6 bases from V and 1 base from J; junction bases left unmatched: 7. Looked up from germline, CDR1 is SGHTA and CDR2 is FQGNSA. CDR3 region: CASRHAGTGSYNEQFF. DNA for the CDR3: TGTGCCAGCAGGCATGCCGGGACAGGGTCCTACAATGAGCAGTTCTTC.

The chain recombines TRBV30 with TRBJ1-4, with a possible D match to TRBD1 (5 bases). CDR3 length: 13 amino acids. The V end lost 2 bases, the J end lost 5 bases, and 9 bases lay between the germline ends. Germline V gives CDR1 GTSNPN, CDR2 SVGIG (reference sequence). DNA of the CDR3: TGTGCCTGGAGTCAGGGTTGGAATGAAAAACTGTTTTTT. It translates to CAWSQGWNEKLFF.

V usage is TRBV27 and J usage is TRBJ2-1; 7 bases fit TRBD1. This CDR3 is 13 amino acids long. The V gene end was trimmed by 3 bases and the J gene end by 7 bases; junction bases not matched to a gene: 3. Germline lookup yields CDR1 MNHEY and CDR2 SMNVEV (reference sequence). This chain's CDR3 is CASSLGQRNEQFF. The DNA for the CDR3 is TGTGCCAGCAGTTTGGGACAGAGGAATGAGCAGTTCTTC.

The rearrangement joins TRBV3-1 (or the pseudogene TRBV3-2) to TRBJ2-2; possibly TRBD1 for D (5 bases). Germline lookup yields CDR1 LGHDT and CDR2 YNNKEL (reference sequence). V was shortened by 4 bases and J by 7 bases, with 16 bases between the two germline ends. The CDR3 runs 15 residues. The DNA of the CDR3 is TGTGCCAGCAGCCCTCGGGCAGGGCCCAACGGGGAGCTGTTTTTT. Its protein is CASSPRAGPNGELFF.

The genes are TRBV5-8 and TRBJ1-2; 9 bases are a match to TRBD1. V lost 3 bases to trimming and J lost 4 bases; unmatched junction nucleotides: 7. Germline V gives CDR1 SGHTS, CDR2 YDEGEE. This CDR3 spans 15 amino acids. This CDR3 is CASSSRDRVFYGYTF. In DNA form, the CDR3 reads TGTGCCAGCAGCTCCCGGGACAGGGTATTCTATGGCTACACCTTC.